Below are 21 T cell receptor beta chains sequenced from a single sample in a study of early T cells in non-severe SARS-CoV-2 infection. TCRdb passed the 5' RACE reads through MiXCR, listing each CDR3 protein once. The table lists 95,000 to 110,000 distinct CDR3 sequences, around 10% of them singletons. The sample consisted of whole blood. All receptors derive from an adult who was a healthcare worker with PCR-confirmed SARS-CoV-2 infection or an uninfected control (not recorded which).

Here the CDR3 reads CSVAVYPGTF. The CDR3 DNA reads TGCAGCGTTGCTGTTTACCCTGGGACCTTC. The chain carries TRBV29-1 and TRBJ1-2; D gene uncertain. The V gene's germline CDR1 is SQVTM and CDR2 ANQGSEA. V was shortened by 4 bases and J by 14 bases, with 14 bases between the two germline ends. This CDR3 region has 10 residues.

For this clonotype: This may stem from a read error, because a much larger clone lies one nucleotide away. The chain employs TRBV2 and TRBJ2-1, with 7 nucleotides matching TRBD2. The DNA matches TRBJ2-7 better at its end, which makes the J call doubtful. The V gene's germline CDR1 is SNHLY and CDR2 FYNNEI. The CDR3 is 12 residues long. This chain's CDR3 is CATGLQDNEQYF. DNA for the CDR3: TGTGCCACGGGACTACAAGACAATGAGCAGTACTTC.

This clonotype was counted ten times or more. V usage is TRBV7-2 and J usage is TRBJ2-7; D is uncertain. CDR3 size: 15 residues. V shed 3 bases and J shed 3 bases, with 15 bases lying between them. Germline loops: CDR1 SGHTA, CDR2 FQGNSA. The CDR3 DNA is TGTGCCAGCAGCTTCAGAGCAGGATTAGGCTACGAGCAGTACTTC. It specifies CASSFRAGLGYEQYF.

This clonotype occurred a few times. The gene calls are TRBV28 and TRBJ2-7; D remains unclear. Trimming removed 9 bases at V and 6 bases at J, with 15 bases between. Germline-derived CDR1 and CDR2 are MDHEN and SYDVKM. The CDR3 runs to 12 residues. The CDR3 protein is CASVDKRREQYF. DNA for the CDR3: TGTGCCAGTGTAGACAAGCGACGCGAGCAGTACTTC.

This clonotype was observed a single time. The chain links TRBV29-1 to TRBJ1-2; no firm D call. Germline V gene data show CDR1 as SQVTM and CDR2 as ANQGSEA. The CDR3 spans 12 residues. Trimming cost V 6 bases and J 2 bases, with 10 bases left between them. The CDR3: CSVERANYGYTF. Here the CDR3 DNA reads TGCAGCGTGGAACGGGCCAACTATGGCTACACCTTC.

The rearrangement uses TRBV9 and TRBJ2-2; 7 nucleotides align to TRBD1. This CDR3 is built from 16 residues. Germline V gene lookup returns CDR1 SGDLS and CDR2 YYNGEE. The J segment lost 2 bases and the V segment lost 2 bases, leaving 6 bases of the junction unmatched. The CDR3 is CASSVTGTANTGELFF. DNA of the CDR3: TGTGCCAGCAGCGTGACCGGGACAGCCAACACCGGGGAGCTGTTTTTT.

This clonotype came up many times. J is TRBJ2-2 and V is TRBV19, with D unresolved. Trimming left V 7 bases short and J 0 bases short, with 6 bases between. The CDR3 consists of 13 residues. The V gene's germline CDR1 is LNHDA and CDR2 SQIVND (reference sequence). CDR3 protein: CASNPANTGELFF. As DNA, the CDR3 is TGTGCCAGTAACCCCGCGAACACCGGGGAGCTGTTTTTT.

This clonotype was seen many times. The J gene is TRBJ2-2, the V gene TRBV13, with D hard to call. Trimming stripped 5 bases from V and 4 bases from J, with 2 bases between. Germline-derived CDR1 and CDR2 are PRHDT and FYEKMQ (reference sequence). This CDR3 spans 11 amino acids. CDR3 coding DNA: TGTGCCAGCAGCCCCACCGGGGAGCTGTTTTTT. Its protein product is CASSPTGELFF. Together with reference TRBV13 and TRBJ2-2, the CDR3 gives the full variable domain: AAGVIQSPRHLIKEKRETATLKCYPIPRHDTVYWYQQGPGQDPQFLISFYEKMQSDKGSIPDRFSAQQFSDYHSELNMSSLELGDSALYFCASSPTGELFFGEGSRLTVL.

This clonotype has a count of ten or more. V and J are TRBV20-1 and TRBJ1-1; 7 nucleotides line up with TRBD1. V dropped 6 bases and J dropped 3; count of bases not matched to a gene: 7. The CDR3 totals 13 residues. Germline lookup yields CDR1 DFQATT and CDR2 SNEGSKA (reference sequence). CDR3 residues: CSAPDRYDTEAFF. The CDR3 DNA reads TGCAGTGCCCCGGACAGGTACGACACTGAAGCTTTCTTT.

This clonotype has a count of ten or more. One end of the junction is discordant with germline, which a read error may explain. The rearrangement links TRBV29-1 to TRBJ2-5; tentative D call: TRBD1 (6 bases). Germline values: CDR1 SQVTM, CDR2 ANQGSEA. The CDR3 totals 13 residues. This chain's CDR3 is CSVVPGQQGTQYF. The CDR3 bases are TGCAGCGTTGTCCCTGGACAGCAAGGGACCCAGTACTTC.

Many counts were recorded for this clonotype. The chain has TRBV7-2 and TRBJ2-2; 8 bases align to TRBD1. Unmatched junction bases numbered 6, after V lost 1 base and J lost 5 bases. The CDR3 is 16 residues long. Germline values: CDR1 SGHTA, CDR2 FQGNSA. Here the CDR3 reads CASSLDGQGWTGELFF. CDR3 nucleotide sequence: TGTGCCAGCAGCTTAGACGGACAGGGATGGACCGGGGAGCTGTTTTTT.

This clonotype was counted many times. V gene TRBV28 combines with J gene TRBJ2-7; 10 bases are shared with TRBD2. V shed 5 bases and J 7 bases; nucleotides not matched to a gene: 8. The V gene's germline CDR1 is MDHEN and CDR2 SYDVKM. CDR3 length: 14 residues. CDR3 protein: CASSQREGLGEQYF. Here the CDR3 DNA reads TGTGCCAGCAGTCAGCGGGAGGGCCTCGGAGAGCAGTACTTC.

The chain is built from TRBV29-1 and TRBJ2-3; TRBD2 is a possible D gene (5 bases). Germline CDR1 reads SQVTM; CDR2 reads ANQGSEA. CDR3 size: 14 residues. Trimming pared 6 bases from V and 2 bases from J, leaving 15 bases between. The CDR3 region has the DNA TGCAGCGTGGCCGGTAGCGAGATCACAGATACGCAGTATTTT. Translating gives CSVAGSEITDTQYF.

Ten or more counts support this clonotype. The V call is TRBV3-1, the J call TRBJ2-3; 8 nucleotides agree with TRBD2. Per the germline V gene, CDR1 is LGHDT and CDR2 is YNNKEL (reference sequence). This CDR3 region has 16 residues. V trimming: 4 bases; J trimming: 1 base; junction bases outside the gene matches: 7. The CDR3 nucleotides are TGTGCCAGCAGCCCATACACTAGCGGCCGCACAGATACGCAGTATTTT. This translates into CASSPYTSGRTDTQYF.

J is TRBJ2-5 and V is TRBV13; D might be TRBD1 or TRBD2, each matching 7 bases. Germline CDR1 PRHDT, CDR2 FYEKMQ (reference sequence). Trimming pared 7 bases from V and 4 bases from J, leaving 13 bases between. This CDR3 has 13 amino acids. DNA of the CDR3: TGTGCCAGCAATTCCAGGGGGGGAGAGACCCAGTACTTC. This encodes CASNSRGGETQYF.

Many counts were recorded for this clonotype. A junction boundary mismatches the germline segment, possibly from a read error. The genes are TRBV29-1 and TRBJ1-3; weak D call: TRBD1 (5 bases). There are 15 residues in the CDR3. Per germline, CDR1 SQVTM and CDR2 ANQGSEA. The CDR3 protein is CSVIAGGNSENTIYF. The CDR3 DNA is TGCAGCGTGATAGCCGGGGGGAACTCTGAAAACACCATATATTTT.

The V call is TRBV7-3, the J call TRBJ2-2, with a tentative D call TRBD2 (6 bases). The CDR3 totals 14 residues. The ends were cut back, 1 base at V and 4 bases at J, with 7 bases in the middle. The germline gives CDR1 SGHTA, CDR2 FQGTGA. CDR3 DNA sequence: TGTGCCAGCAGCTTAATCGGGGGCACCGGGGAGCTGTTTTTT. It encodes CASSLIGGTGELFF.

This clonotype was detected ten times or more. The chain employs TRBV15 and TRBJ2-1; 8 bases agree with TRBD2. Per germline, CDR1 LNHNV and CDR2 YYDKDF (reference sequence). The V and J ends lost 11 bases and 4 bases, in that order; junction bases with no gene match: 7. This CDR3 contains 13 residues. The CDR3 DNA sequence: TGTGCCTCATCTAGCGGGCCTTACAATGAGCAGTTCTTC. Protein: CASSSGPYNEQFF.

This clonotype has more than one count but fewer than ten. V and J are TRBV20-1 and TRBJ1-1; a possible D gene is TRBD1 (6 bases). In germline, CDR1 is DFQATT, CDR2 SNEGSKA (reference sequence). This CDR3 spans 14 amino acids. V lost 3 bases, J lost 0 bases, and 11 bases lay in between. The chain's CDR3 is CSASRTDMNTEAFF. CDR3 coding DNA: TGCAGTGCTAGTAGGACAGACATGAACACTGAAGCTTTCTTT.

The chain employs TRBV20-1 and TRBJ2-7; a possible D gene is TRBD1 (6 bases). CDR1 and CDR2 from the germline V gene are DFQATT and SNEGSKA (reference sequence). Trimming stripped 5 bases from V and 1 base from J, with 9 bases between. The CDR3 sequence is 12 residues long. CDR3: CSAEDRSYEQYF. CDR3 nucleotide sequence: TGCAGTGCTGAGGACAGATCCTACGAGCAGTACTTC.

This rearrangement joins TRBV2 to TRBJ2-4, with a weak D call TRBD2 (6 bases). V gave up 6 bases and J gave up 4 bases, with 13 bases separating them. CDR3 size: 14 residues. Per germline, CDR1 SNHLY and CDR2 FYNNEI. This chain's CDR3 is CASRTLSGKNIQYF. The CDR3 DNA is TGTGCCAGCAGGACCCTAAGCGGGAAAAACATTCAGTACTTC.